A single TCR beta chain is shown here with its context. Antigen unknown. V dropped 5 bases and J dropped 4; count of bases not matched to a gene: 6. The germline CDR1 and CDR2 sequences are MRHNA and SNTAGT. This CDR3 is built from 16 residues. The sample belongs to a study of CD8 T cells in ankylosing spondylitis. Construction of TCR beta libraries was performed using quantitative 5'-RACE with molecular barcodes. TCRdb re-called the 5' RACE reads with MiXCR, one entry per CDR3 protein. The repertoire holds 84,000 or so distinct CDR3 sequences, with under 30% as singletons. Study-level points and caveats: A TCR beta motif made of fewer than ten highly homologous variants seemed typical of ankylosing spondylitis blood. Certain motif variants had earlier been reported in reactive arthritis synovial fluid and blood.

The origin of this receptor is a male donor with ankylosing spondylitis or in good health (not recorded which). The sequenced material came from blood, either unsorted or a sorted T cell fraction (not recorded which). The chain recombines TRBV6-4 with TRBJ1-5; the match to TRBD1 covers 12 bases. The CDR3 loop reads CASSLGGQGANQPQHF. The CDR3 DNA reads as TGTGCCAGCAGTCTGGGGGGACAGGGGGCAAATCAGCCCCAGCATTTT.